This T cell receptor beta chain comes out of a study of blood T cell repertoires in COVID-19. Study overall: The United States, Italy and Spain provided the acute and convalescent COVID-19 samples. In each case, the material was cDNA or gDNA derived from T cells, B-cell-depleted T cells, or PBMCs.

Methods used by the authors: From reference gene primer amplification, estimates of nucleated cell counts were derived. Sequencing used immunoSEQ multiplex PCR; TCRdb keeps in-frame clones, though not all of them. V and J calls and clone size follow that table, whereas D and trimming were derived from the DNA. The sample consists of approximately 85,000 clones, over 85% of them appearing once. The CDR3 consists of 17 residues. With 3 bases clipped from V and 3 bases from J, the junction kept 7 bases outside the gene matches. Looked up from germline, CDR1 is SGHDT and CDR2 is YYEEEE. The sample comprised peripheral blood. The sequence came from a man aged 50-60 years with acute or convalescent COVID-19. The J gene is TRBJ2-2, the V gene TRBV5-6; the match to TRBD2 covers 11 bases. The CDR3 nucleotides read TGTGCCAGCAGCTCCGGGGTGGGACTAGCGGACACCGGGGAGCTGTTTTTT. It codes for CASSSGVGLADTGELFF.